This record concerns one T cell receptor beta chain sequence. The data derive from a study of preoperative IRX-2 immunotherapy in early breast cancer. Treatment here: preoperative locoregional IRX-2 cytokine immunotherapy. Preoperative locoregional IRX-2 cytokine immunotherapy was tested in the phase Ib source study. Sequenced by immunoSEQ multiplex PCR; TCRdb stores in-frame clones only, minus some. The sample has roughly 99,000 clones, 70% to 90% seen once. The source of this sequence is a human donor with breast cancer. Source: tumor tissue, taken after IRX-2 immunotherapy.

This chain's CDR3 is CASSQDPGGSYEQYF. The CDR3, as DNA: TGCGCCAGCAGCCAGGACCCGGGGGGGTCCTACGAGCAGTACTTC. The chain employs TRBV1 and TRBJ2-7; TRBD2, the table's D call, lacks a check against the DNA. TRBV1 is designated a pseudogene. The length of the CDR3 is 15 residues.